The T cell receptor (beta chain) described here comes from a study of blood T cell repertoires in COVID-19. In the study overall: Samples taken during acute and convalescent COVID-19 were collected in the United States, Italy and Spain. Nucleic acid was either cDNA or gDNA, and it came from T cells, B-cell-depleted T cells, or PBMCs.

The CDR3 sequence is 13 residues long. CDR1 and CDR2 from the germline V gene are GTSNPN and SVGIG (reference sequence). The V end was cut by 2 bases, the J end by 6 bases, with 11 bases between. In the source study's methods: Amplified reference gene primers provided the basis for estimating nucleated cell counts. The table came from immunoSEQ multiplex PCR; TCRdb's copy has only in-frame clones and leaves some out. V and J calls and clone size come straight from that table; D and trimming were deduced from the DNA. The sample includes 90,000 to 110,000 clones, about 75% of them seen just once. The chain employs TRBV30 and TRBJ1-5; perhaps TRBD1 as D (6 bases). This receptor was obtained from a woman aged 70-85 years with acute or convalescent COVID-19. The sample was peripheral blood. The CDR3 spells CAWSTGWGQPQHF. The CDR3 coding sequence is TGTGCCTGGAGTACAGGGTGGGGTCAGCCCCAGCATTTT.